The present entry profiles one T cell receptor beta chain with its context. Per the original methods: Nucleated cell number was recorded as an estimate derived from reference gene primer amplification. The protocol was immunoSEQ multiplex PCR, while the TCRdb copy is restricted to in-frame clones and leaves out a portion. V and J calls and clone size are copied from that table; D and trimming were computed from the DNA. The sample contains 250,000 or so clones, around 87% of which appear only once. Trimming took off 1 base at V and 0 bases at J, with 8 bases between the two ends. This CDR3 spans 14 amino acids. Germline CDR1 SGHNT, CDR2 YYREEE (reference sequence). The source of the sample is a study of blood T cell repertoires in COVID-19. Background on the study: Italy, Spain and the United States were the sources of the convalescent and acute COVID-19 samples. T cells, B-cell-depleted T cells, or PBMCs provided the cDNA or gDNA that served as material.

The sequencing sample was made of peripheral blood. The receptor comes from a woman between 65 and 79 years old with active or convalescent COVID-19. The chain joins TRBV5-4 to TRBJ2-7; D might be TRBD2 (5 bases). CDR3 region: CASSLSGNSYEQYF. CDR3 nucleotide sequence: TGTGCCAGCAGCTTGAGCGGCAACTCCTACGAGCAGTACTTC.